The clone carrying this T cell receptor (beta chain) was found once. The data stem from a study of blood T cell repertoires in COVID-19. This table comes from immunoSEQ multiplex PCR, and its TCRdb copy is limited to in-frame clones, with some not included. This table holds 100,000 to 150,000 clones, more than 75% found once. This CDR3 is built from 14 residues. Germline loops: CDR1 SGHTA, CDR2 FQGNSA. J was trimmed by 4 bases and V by 0 bases; bases with no gene match: 2. The sample consisted of peripheral blood. The V call is TRBV7-2, the J call TRBJ1-2; TRBD1 agrees at 7 bases. This TCR derives from a human donor in a cohort sampled during active COVID-19. In nucleotides, the CDR3 is TGTGCCAGCAGCTTAGCGGGACAGAGCTATGGCTACACCTTC. Its protein is CASSLAGQSYGYTF.